The rows below give T cell receptor beta chains drawn from one sample of a study of cytomegalovirus exposure and HLA in healthy donors. The table came from immunoSEQ multiplex PCR; TCRdb's copy has only in-frame clones and leaves some out. The sample lists 150,000 to 200,000 clones; roughly 80% were seen once. Sequencing was carried out using PBMCs. The receptors shown here come from a human donor in good health. The CDR3 runs from the conserved cysteine through the conserved F or W. The order of the fields is D gene, CDR3 length, J gene, V gene, clone size, CDR3 protein, CDR3 DNA. A D gene is named only where the DNA matches it firmly. Clone sizes are given selectively: once, few, many, or a class where the clone is expanded.

.,13,TRBJ2-7,TRBV6-6,.,CASSGEGLNEQYF,TGTGCCAGCAGTGGCGAGGGTTTGAACGAGCAGTACTTC
TRBD1,13,TRBJ1-2,TRBV6-6,.,CASSLTGKYGYTF,TGTGCCAGCAGCCTGACAGGGAAGTATGGCTACACCTTC
TRBD1,15,TRBJ2-7,TRBV5-1,.,CASTRTGVGAYEQYF,TGCGCCAGCACCCGGACAGGGGTCGGGGCCTACGAGCAGTACTTC
TRBD2,21,TRBJ2-3,TRBV4-2,.,CASSQDTTSGGAQRSTDTQYF,TGTGCCAGCAGCCAAGATACCACTAGCGGGGGGGCTCAACGTAGCACAGATACGCAGTATTTT
TRBD2,15,TRBJ2-2,TRBV5-4,.,CASSYTSGGAGELFF,TGTGCCAGCAGCTATACTAGCGGGGGGGCCGGGGAGCTGTTTTTT
TRBD1,14,TRBJ1-2,TRBV4-3,.,CASSPTQGPYGYTF,TGCGCCAGCAGCCCGACACAGGGGCCCTATGGCTACACCTTC
TRBD1,13,TRBJ1-5,TRBV7-2,.,CASSSNRGQPQHF,TGTGCCAGCAGCTCCAACAGGGGACAGCCCCAGCATTTT
TRBD2,15,TRBJ2-1,TRBV19,.,CASSLLLAGQNEQFF,TGTGCCAGTAGCCTCCTACTAGCGGGCCAAAATGAGCAGTTCTTC
.,15,TRBJ1-3,TRBV7-2,.,CASSSETISGNTIYF,TGTGCCAGCAGCTCTGAGACAATCTCTGGAAACACCATATATTTT
.,13,TRBJ2-4,TRBV29-1,.,CSVVAGDKNIQYF,TGCAGCGTTGTGGCAGGGGATAAAAACATTCAGTACTTC
.,15,TRBJ1-4,TRBV12-5,.,CASGRDLGQGEKLFF,TGTGCTAGTGGTCGAGACCTAGGTCAGGGAGAAAAACTGTTTTTT
TRBD2,15,TRBJ2-7,TRBV2,.,CASSDRTSGSYEQYF,TGTGCCAGCAGCGACCGGACTAGCGGGAGCTACGAGCAGTACTTC
TRBD2,10,TRBJ2-7,TRBV13,.,CASGGGEQYF,TGTGCCAGCGGCGGGGGCGAGCAGTACTTC
TRBD1,15,TRBJ1-5,TRBV2,.,CASSEDQGAGQPQHF,TGTGCCAGCAGTGAAGATCAGGGGGCGGGTCAGCCCCAGCATTTT
TRBD2,15,TRBJ2-1,TRBV15,.,CATSRGTSGANEQFF,TGTGCCACCAGCAGAGGGACTAGCGGGGCCAATGAGCAGTTCTTC
TRBD2,16,TRBJ2-5,TRBV4-3,.,CASSHGLAGDQETQYF,TGCGCCAGCAGCCACGGACTAGCGGGGGACCAAGAGACCCAGTACTTC
TRBD2,16,TRBJ2-5,TRBV11-3,.,CASSFGLAGIQETQYF,TGTGCCAGCAGCTTTGGACTAGCGGGAATTCAAGAGACCCAGTACTTC
TRBD1,14,TRBJ2-7,TRBV5-6,.,CASSLYRGRNEQYF,TGTGCCAGCAGCTTGTACAGGGGTCGGAACGAGCAGTACTTC
.,16,TRBJ2-2,TRBV4-2,.,CASSQDWAGNTGELFF,TGTGCCAGCAGCCAAGACTGGGCGGGAAACACCGGGGAGCTGTTTTTT
.,13,TRBJ1-1,TRBV5-1,.,CASSWSGATEAFF,TGCGCCAGCAGCTGGAGCGGGGCCACTGAAGCTTTCTTT
TRBD2,14,TRBJ2-7,TRBV2,.,CASRSRGGSYEQYF,TGTGCCAGCCGAAGCCGGGGGGGCTCCTACGAGCAGTACTTC
.,14,TRBJ2-7,TRBV11-2,.,CASSYWGSTYEQYF,TGTGCCAGCAGCTACTGGGGCTCCACCTACGAGCAGTACTTC
.,14,TRBJ1-2,TRBV14,.,CASSQAGLDYGYTF,TGTGCCAGCAGCCAAGCTGGACTGGATTATGGCTACACCTTC
TRBD1,15,TRBJ2-5,TRBV13,.,CASSFRDRGQETQYF,TGTGCCAGCAGCTTCCGGGACAGGGGTCAAGAGACCCAGTACTTC
TRBD1,14,TRBJ1-4,TRBV7-9,.,CASSQGQGTEKLFF,TGTGCCAGCAGCCAAGGACAGGGGACTGAAAAACTGTTTTTT
.,16,TRBJ2-2,TRBV7-2,many,CASSLLDGGNTGELFF,TGTGCCAGCAGCTTACTCGACGGGGGGAACACCGGGGAGCTGTTTTTT